The rows below give T cell receptor beta chains drawn from one sample of a study of memory CD4+ T cells and cytomegalovirus serostatus. Clones were read by immunoSEQ multiplex PCR, and TCRdb kept only the in-frame ones, dropping some. The table shows some 50,000 clones, with roughly 79% occurring only once. The sample comprised memory CD4+ T cells from blood. These receptors were taken from an adult in good health and CMV-seronegative. The CDR3 runs from the conserved cysteine through the conserved F or W. D genes are given only for firm matches. The listing skips clone size in some rows; elsewhere it reads once, few, many or a size class.

TRBV2	TRBJ2-3	.	.	CASRETQGISTDTQYF	TGTGCCAGCAGAGAGACCCAGGGTATTTCCACAGATACGCAGTATTTT
TRBV6-5	TRBJ2-7	once	TRBD2	CASNPLAGAYEQYF	TGTGCCAGCAACCCGCTAGCGGGAGCGTACGAGCAGTACTTC
TRBV27	TRBJ1-4	.	.	CASSHLRGSIIEKLFF	TGTGCCAGCAGTCACCTTCGGGGATCGATCATCGAAAAACTGTTTTTT
TRBV4-1	TRBJ2-6	.	.	CASSPWGTGANVLTF	TGCGCCAGCAGCCCTTGGGGGACCGGGGCCAACGTCCTGACTTTC
TRBV28	TRBJ2-5	few	TRBD2	CASSFPWEGLAGQSSQETQYF	TGTGCCAGCAGTTTTCCCTGGGAGGGACTAGCGGGCCAAAGCTCCCAAGAGACCCAGTACTTC
TRBV7-2	TRBJ2-3	.	.	CASSPGLITDTQYF	TGTGCCAGCAGCCCGGGACTGATCACAGATACGCAGTATTTT
TRBV27	TRBJ2-4	.	.	CASSPERPGHIQYF	TGTGCCAGCAGTCCCGAACGACCGGGACACATTCAGTACTTC
TRBV14	TRBJ2-2	.	.	CASSRDSLNTGELFF	TGTGCCAGCAGTCGAGACAGCCTCAACACCGGGGAGCTGTTTTTT
TRBV5-1	TRBJ1-2	few	.	CASSEGPVNYGYTF	TGCGCCAGCAGCGAGGGACCGGTAAACTATGGCTACACCTTC
TRBV28	TRBJ1-1	few	.	CATLSGQTEAFF	TGTGCCACGTTGTCAGGGCAGACTGAAGCTTTCTTT
TRBV7-8	TRBJ2-2	.	TRBD1	CASSLGGTGTGELFF	TGTGCCAGCAGCTTGGGCGGGACAGGAACCGGGGAGCTGTTTTTT
TRBV5-1	TRBJ1-4	.	TRBD1	CASSLLGLTGGNEKLFF	TGCGCCAGCAGCCTTCTGGGCCTGACAGGGGGCAATGAAAAACTGTTTTTT
TRBV29-1	TRBJ1-1	few	.	CSVGGGGMGGVTEAFF	TGCAGCGTTGGAGGGGGAGGGATGGGTGGAGTTACTGAAGCTTTCTTT
TRBV5-1	TRBJ1-3	.	.	CASSLGGISSGNTIYF	TGCGCCAGCAGCTTGGGAGGGATTAGTTCTGGAAACACCATATATTTT
TRBV5-1	TRBJ2-1	.	TRBD2	CASSLASGGYNEQFF	TGCGCCAGCAGCTTGGCCAGCGGGGGGTACAATGAGCAGTTCTTC
TRBV19	TRBJ1-5	few	.	CASSSGSGGNQPQHF	TGTGCCAGTAGTTCGGGATCGGGAGGGAATCAGCCCCAGCATTTT
TRBV14	TRBJ2-2	.	TRBD2	CASSRGTTRSGELFF	TGTGCCAGCAGCCGCGGGACTACCCGGTCCGGGGAGCTGTTTTTT
TRBV28	TRBJ2-1	.	TRBD2	CASSKPPGLGVGEQFF	TGTGCCAGCAGCAAGCCCCCGGGACTAGGGGTAGGTGAGCAGTTCTTC
TRBV7-6	TRBJ1-3	.	.	CASSLGAGPGNTIYF	TGTGCCAGCAGCTTAGGAGCAGGTCCTGGAAACACCATATATTTT
TRBV19	TRBJ1-1	few	.	CASSMGVLAGDNTEAFF	TGTGCCAGTAGTATGGGGGTGTTGGCAGGGGATAACACTGAAGCTTTCTTT